Below, one TCR beta chain is given with its context. Its antigen is as yet unknown. The germline V gene encodes CDR1 SGDLS and CDR2 YYNGEE. Trimming cost V 3 bases and J 9 bases; bases outside gene matches: 17. The CDR3 covers 17 residues. This sample is part of a study of T cell responses to AZD1222 COVID-19 vaccine. Broader study findings: Unmutated variant regions reportedly attract nearly half of all spike-specific TCRs.

Sequenced by immunoSEQ multiplex PCR; TCRdb stores in-frame clones only, minus some. The data contain approximately 120,000 clones, around nine tenths of them singletons. V is TRBV9 and J is TRBJ2-1; 8 positions match TRBD1. This specimen consisted of peripheral blood, obtained on day 0 of AZD1222 vaccination. The sequence was collected from an adult in good health. CDR3 loop: CASSAWTGTTSPGEQFF. DNA of the CDR3: TGTGCCAGCAGCGCCTGGACAGGGACCACCTCCCCAGGTGAGCAGTTCTTC.